The rows below give T cell receptor beta chains drawn from one sample of a study of T-cell memory formation after mild COVID-19. MiXCR, run by TCRdb on the 5' RACE reads, gives a single entry per CDR3 protein. The sample lists 500,000 to 600,000 distinct CDR3 sequences, approximately 18% occurring once. Material: PBMCs or a T cell subset sorted from them (not recorded which). These receptors originate from an adult woman who had mild COVID-19 (a few samples of this study predate the infection). Cell type and time point are not known. The CDR3 runs from the conserved cysteine through the conserved F or W. D genes are given only for firm matches. Rows give clone size only sometimes, using once, few, many, or a class for an expanded clone.

TRBJ1-1	.	TRBV28	few	TGTGCCAGCGCCCCGAGGGACCGGAGGGCTTTCTTT	CASAPRDRRAFF
TRBJ1-6	.	TRBV5-1	.	TGCGCCAGCAGCTTGGCAACCGACAGTTATAATTCACCCCTCCACTTT	CASSLATDSYNSPLHF
TRBJ2-1	.	TRBV5-5	few	TGTGCCAGCAGCTTCCAGACGAGACTCTCCTACAATGAGCAGTTCTTC	CASSFQTRLSYNEQFF
TRBJ1-5	.	TRBV7-2	few	TGTGCCAGCAGCTTAGCGTTGGCTGCTCAGCCCCAGCATTTT	CASSLALAAQPQHF
TRBJ2-3	TRBD1	TRBV29-1	.	TGCAGCGCAGAAGGACAGGGAGGAGATACGCAGTATTTT	CSAEGQGGDTQYF
TRBJ2-5	.	TRBV7-8	.	TGTGCCAGCAGCTTAGTTACTAGCAAGCAAGAGACCCAGTACTTC	CASSLVTSKQETQYF
TRBJ1-5	.	TRBV4-1	few	TGCGCCAGCAGCCAGCCAGGGGAACAGCCCCAGCATTTT	CASSQPGEQPQHF
TRBJ1-2	.	TRBV29-1	.	TGCAGCGTTGATGGGATAGACAGCCTTCGCTATGGCTACACCTTC	CSVDGIDSLRYGYTF
TRBJ2-6	.	TRBV7-3	.	TGTGCCAGCAGCCCGGACTCCGGGGGCTCTGGGGCCAACGTCCTGACTTTC	CASSPDSGGSGANVLTF
TRBJ1-6	.	TRBV4-2	.	TGTGCCAGCAGACATCAGGGTTCAGAATCACCCCTCCACTTT	CASRHQGSESPLHF
TRBJ2-1	TRBD1	TRBV28	few	TGTGCCAGCTCCGTGGGACAGGGGGTCAACAATGAGCAGTTCTTC	CASSVGQGVNNEQFF
TRBJ1-5	.	TRBV15	many	TGTGCCACCAGCAGAGGGGATGGAGATCCTCAATCTCGGCCCCAGCATTTT	CATSRGDGDPQSRPQHF
TRBJ2-5	TRBD2	TRBV5-1	many	TGTGCCAGCAGCGCAGCGGGGGGACAAGAGACCCAGTACTTC	CASSAAGGQETQYF
TRBJ1-1	TRBD1	TRBV10-2	.	TGCGCCGCGGGAACAGGGGGCACGAACACTGAAGCTTTCTTT	CAAGTGGTNTEAFF
TRBJ2-1	.	TRBV29-1	few	TGCAGCGTTTATAGGGGCAGGGTATACAATGAGCAGTTCTTC	CSVYRGRVYNEQFF
TRBJ2-7	.	TRBV30	few	TGTGCCTGGAGGGAAAATTACGAGCAGTACTTC	CAWRENYEQYF
TRBJ2-1	.	TRBV7-9	.	TGTGCCAGCAGCCGCCCCGACAGGGCTGGGAGTAGCGGTGAGCAGTTCTTC	CASSRPDRAGSSGEQFF
TRBJ2-2	.	TRBV11-2	.	TGTGCCAGCACCACCTCGGCCACCGGGGAGCTGTTTTTT	CASTTSATGELFF
TRBJ2-3	TRBD2	TRBV12-3/TRBV12-4	few	TGTGCCACCTCACAGGGAGCGGGGGGGCTCGGGACAGATACGCAGTATTTT	CATSQGAGGLGTDTQYF
TRBJ2-2	TRBD1	TRBV12-3/TRBV12-4	.	TGTGCCAGTACCAGGGGGTTTAACACCGGGGAGCTGTTTTTT	CASTRGFNTGELFF
TRBJ1-4	TRBD1	TRBV12-3/TRBV12-4	.	TGTGCCAGCAGTACGGGACAGAGACGCGCTTTT	CASSTGQRRAF
TRBJ2-3	TRBD2	TRBV4-2	.	TGTGCCAGCAGCCAAGATCTGGGACTAGGCTTTAGAACAGATACGCAGTATTTT	CASSQDLGLGFRTDTQYF